This T cell receptor (beta chain) is from a study of cytomegalovirus exposure and HLA in healthy donors listed by TCRdb under 2017. For context, the study as a whole: According to an earlier analysis of several hundred of the donors, 150 million to 200 million T cells yielded 100 million or so unique TCR beta sequences and around 300 Gb of sequence data. An early release that covered more than 550 HLA-typed donors contained approximately 300 gigabases of sequencing data and tens of millions of unique TCR sequences. Of the 300 to 450 genotyped donors, roughly 80% fell in the genetic ancestry cluster associated with self-reported Caucasian donors. The study was designed to test whether signatures of past pathogen exposure could be identified by cataloging public T cell receptors. The study profiled the T cell repertoires of about 640 subjects by immunosequencing and related them to cytomegalovirus serostatus. Along with the roughly 670-subject first cohort, a separate validation cohort of roughly 110 different subjects was used. To predict cytomegalovirus infection status, the study combined high-throughput TCR immunosequencing, statistical association of individual TCRs with disease status, and machine learning. A later analysis re-analyzed previously published TCR beta repertoires from several hundred donors and added high-resolution HLA genotyping to study TCR occurrence patterns. The later analysis used no new phenotypic data to find candidate immune exposures, relying instead on TCR beta sequences and their occurrence across donors. In an earlier analysis of 550 to 700 of the donors, high-throughput TCR beta sequencing was used to judge whether each TCR beta V gene segment behaved as functional or pseudogenic. Alongside the repertoire data, information on donor age, sex, ethnicity and CMV serostatus was compiled. In a later genetic analysis, genome-wide SNP genotypes for about 55% of the 666 donors were used, and that subset was treated as a discovery cohort. Every repertoire in the discovery cohort had been generated on one and the same sequencing platform. Class I and class II HLA loci were covered by the typing at four-digit resolution. The number of donors typed differed by locus, with about 629-630 for A, B, C, DRB1 and DQB1, roughly 520 for DQA1, 606 for DPA1, and some 440 for DPB1. Five DR-DQ haplotypes were handled as single units for association and clustering because linkage in the cohort was strong. On average, roughly 240,000 unique TCR beta nucleotide sequences were sequenced per donor among a few hundred genotyped donors of the cohort, with about 17% of those sequences being non-productive.

The receptor library was made with the immunoSEQ multiplex PCR assay. The multiplex PCR relied on a mix of 60 forward primers for TCR Vbeta segments and 13 reverse primers for TCR Jbeta segments. Amplification of the CDR3 region of rearranged TCR beta genes was performed with a multiplex PCR assay on genomic DNA. The amplified TCR beta libraries were sequenced on the Illumina HiSeq System as 87-base-pair reads. The authors' pipeline ran thus. Across the 666 repertoires, a later analysis counted some 80 million unique TCR beta chains, some 11 million of which were shared by at least two donors. To remove PCR and sequencing errors, raw reads were error-corrected and collapsed into unique sequences using a nearest-neighbor algorithm that merged closely related sequences. V, D and J gene segments were assigned by aligning CDR3 sequences to IMGT reference sequences. Each retained sequence needed at least a six-nucleotide match to both a V gene segment and a J gene segment. Rearrangements were called productive when the CDR3 lacked stop codons and stayed in frame with V and J; all others were non-productive. CDR3 was defined by IMGT convention, running from the second conserved V-encoded cysteine to the conserved J-encoded phenylalanine. Sequences without an unambiguous match to a single V gene segment were excluded from the earlier analysis of about 600 of the donors. An earlier analysis of several hundred of the donors called V segments functional above 56.7% productive rearrangements and segregating when the between-donor standard deviation exceeded 5%. A statistical classification framework was built to diagnose cytomegalovirus status from the catalog of TCR beta chain sequences. A later analysis assigned V and J genes by comparing TCR nucleotide sequences with IMGT/GENE-DB human TR gene sequences. A later analysis assigned CDR3 sequences and most-parsimonious VDJ recombination scenarios with the TCRdist pipeline. In a later analysis, each TCR beta chain was defined by its CDR3 amino acid sequence together with its V-gene family, and reads lacking a unique V-gene family were excluded. A later analysis removed nearly 600 highly shared, low-generation-probability nucleotide sequences to deal with suspected cross-contamination and a sequencing artifact. For each public chain, a later analysis derived a clonal expansion index from normalized ranks of inferred template counts within each repertoire. In a later analysis, generation probabilities were computed with a VDJ recombination model fitted to out-of-frame rearrangements, and the resulting probabilities were checked against IGoR. A later analysis scored TCR-TCR, TCR-HLA and TCR-CMV co-occurrence with hypergeometric tests, applying a repertoire-size bias correction to TCR pairs. A later analysis estimated false discovery rates by permuting HLA or CMV assignments 20 times. A later analysis grouped co-occurring TCRs with DBSCAN, adding TCRdist sequence similarity when clustering within HLA-allele-positive subsets. Co-occurrence clustering excluded repertoires with fewer than 30,000 or more than 120,000 public chains, plus five with anomalous nucleotide sharing. Sourced from immuneACCESS, this table was stored by TCRdb with only in-frame sequences that have V and J called. A share of the clones is absent; for the studies checked, an unresolved V gene accounts for under half, and the remainder has no known explanation. V, J and clone size are those of that table, while D and trimming were read from the DNA. The sample table contains approximately 160,000 clones; only one count was recorded for approximately 81% of them. The ten most abundant clones make up approximately 1.3% of the sample.

V is trimmed back by 3 bases and J by 5 bases, and the junction contains 7 bases that no gene match accounts for. Sequences MNHEY (CDR1) and SMNVEV (CDR2) are obtained from the germline V gene (reference sequence). The CDR3 holds 14 amino acids from the cysteine to the phenylalanine. The kept DNA is CDR3 alone, 42 bases in frame from the first base. For this clone: Its recognized antigen is unknown. The record has no base qualities; no much larger clone is one base away.

The cohort comprised fewer than 700 healthy bone marrow donors. At the time of sampling, all cohort members were nominally healthy, though unrecorded immune exposures were likely present. The donor tested CMV seronegative, placing the donor among the 350 to 400 seronegative members of the cohort. A peripheral blood sample was collected from each donor, and TCR beta sequencing was performed on peripheral blood mononuclear cells. Genomic DNA was extracted from the blood cell samples with the Qiagen DNeasy Blood Extraction Kit. Summary of the overall study and its limitations: In both the original and validation cohorts, the classifier was reported to diagnose cytomegalovirus status with high specificity and sensitivity. In an earlier analysis of fewer than 750 of the donors, most TCR beta V segments were observed in productive rearrangements about 87% or about 30% of the time, broadly matching IMGT annotations. While some public TCRs were present in many individuals, most TCR sequences turned up only very rarely across donors. Several of the top co-occurrence clusters appeared to be linked to parvovirus B19, influenza, CMV and Epstein-Barr virus, according to a later analysis. Because HLA typing was unavailable for some donors at each locus, only the typed subset was used in association tests. A later analysis found that TCR association rates varied across HLA loci, with DRB1 alleles showing the most associated TCRs and HLA-C alleles the fewest. Correlated functional status among segregating V segments might be attributable to linkage disequilibrium, but an unknown experimental factor could not be ruled out. The authors suggested that the approach could potentially be generalized to other disease states and immunological phenotypes. According to a later genetic analysis, donors in an Asian-associated ancestry cluster had fewer N-insertions in productive TCRs than the roughly 670-donor mean. The 87-base-pair reads could not distinguish some IMGT-functional V segments, including TRBV6-2 and TRBV6-3, so those segments were excluded. A further reported finding was that TCR beta sequences accurately predicted the HLA-A and HLA-B alleles for most subjects in the first cohort. The only immune exposure information available for the cohort was CMV serostatus. This cohort had only TCR beta chains sequenced, and the lack of alpha or paired-chain data limited which features could be detected. Because counts were too low, about 15 rarely observed V segments, including chromosome 9 orphons, were left out of the earlier analysis of approximately 500 of the donors. Three of the identified cytomegalovirus-associated TCR beta chains were confirmed in vitro to be specific for cytomegalovirus antigens. A group of highly shared sequence variants was considered likely to be a technical artifact of the sequencing pipeline. Specific HLA alleles were associated with around 18,000 TCR beta sequences at a false discovery rate of 0.05 in a later analysis. In a later genetic analysis, a missense DCLRE1C variant was associated with V-gene and J-gene trimming of TCR beta chains, and the association was replicated in an independent cohort. Strong co-occurrence of HLA alleles, especially DR and DQ, made assigning TCR associations to individual alleles difficult. In the study, 150 to 200 TCR beta chains were listed as associated with cytomegalovirus. According to a later analysis, most CMV-associated TCR beta chains appeared to be HLA-restricted, and the HLA associations seemed to be driven largely by CMV exposure. Compared with equally common non-associated chains, HLA-associated TCR beta chains in a later analysis were more clonally expanded and had lower generation probabilities. The presence/absence analyses assumed that sequencing depth was roughly uniform across donors, and that assumption may not be true.

What was sequenced was PBMCs. The TCR was taken from a man aged 18 to 29 in good health and CMV-seronegative. This chain is built from TRBV27 and TRBJ2-7, and 7 junction bases match TRBD1. The CDR3 protein is CASSFDRVHHEQYF. The DNA sequence is TGTGCCAGCAGTTTCGACAGGGTTCACCACGAGCAGTACTTC.